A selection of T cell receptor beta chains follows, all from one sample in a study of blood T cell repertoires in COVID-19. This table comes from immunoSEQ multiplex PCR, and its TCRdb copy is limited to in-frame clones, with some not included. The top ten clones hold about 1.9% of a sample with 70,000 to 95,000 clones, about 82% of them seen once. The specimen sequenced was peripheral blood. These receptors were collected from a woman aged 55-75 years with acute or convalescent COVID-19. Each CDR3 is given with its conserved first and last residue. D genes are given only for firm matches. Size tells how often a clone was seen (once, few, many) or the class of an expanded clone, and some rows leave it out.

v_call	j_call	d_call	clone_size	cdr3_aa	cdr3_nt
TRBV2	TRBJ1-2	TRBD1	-	CASKGKQGMHGYTF	TGTGCCAGCAAAGGGAAACAGGGGATGCATGGCTACACCTTC
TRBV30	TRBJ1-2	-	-	CAWRRSYGYTF	TGTGCCTGGAGGAGATCCTATGGCTACACCTTC
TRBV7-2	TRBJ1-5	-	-	CASSSERDQPQHF	TGTGCCAGCAGCTCAGAGAGGGATCAGCCCCAGCATTTT
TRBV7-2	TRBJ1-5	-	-	CASSQAIGNQPQHF	TGTGCCAGCAGCCAGGCCATCGGCAATCAGCCCCAGCATTTT
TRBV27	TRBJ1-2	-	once	CASSPREGRYGYTF	TGTGCCAGCAGTCCCCGGGAAGGGCGCTATGGCTACACCTTC
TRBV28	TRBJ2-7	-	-	CASSATYEQYF	TGTGCCAGCAGCGCGACCTACGAGCAGTACTTC
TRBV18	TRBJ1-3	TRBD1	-	CASSTTGNLGNTIYF	TGTGCCAGCTCAACGACAGGGAATCTGGGAAACACCATATATTTT
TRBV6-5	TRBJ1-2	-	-	CASSYPAGSNSYGYTF	TGTGCCAGCAGTTACCCGGCAGGAAGTAACAGCTATGGCTACACCTTC
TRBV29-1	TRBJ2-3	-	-	CSVARTDTQYF	TGCAGCGTTGCCCGGACAGATACGCAGTATTTT
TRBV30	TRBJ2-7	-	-	CAWSVLTSYEQYF	TGTGCCTGGAGTGTACTAACGTCCTACGAGCAGTACTTC
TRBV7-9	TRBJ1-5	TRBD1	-	CASSRAGQVGNQPQHF	TGTGCCAGCAGCCGCGCGGGACAGGTTGGCAATCAGCCCCAGCATTTT
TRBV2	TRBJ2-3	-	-	CASSPGTDTQYF	TGTGCCAGCAGTCCCGGCACAGATACGCAGTATTTT
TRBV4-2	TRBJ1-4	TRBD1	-	CASSQETGRSTNEKLFF	TGTGCCAGCAGCCAGGAGACAGGGAGATCAACTAATGAAAAACTGTTTTTT